The entry that follows covers one T cell receptor beta chain sequence. Its cognate antigen is unknown. A read error may account for a junction end that differs from germline. The data stem from a study of vaccination and CD4 T cells after COVID-19. Treatment of the sample: approximately 9-day PBMC culture with coronavirus spike peptide pools or control peptides (ViraFEST assay). An Oncomine TCR Beta short-read assay was used to sequence the DNA from cultured CD4+ T cells. In TCRdb, the PCR reads were re-called with MiXCR into one record per CDR3 protein. The sample holds about 13,000 distinct CDR3 sequences, roughly 45% seen once. This TCR derives from a human donor who had recovered from COVID-19. The material was CD4+ T cells from blood, cultured in vitro, obtained after SARS-CoV-2 vaccination.

In DNA, the CDR3 is TGCGCCAGCAGCCATCGCCTGGGACAGGGGGCCTCCTACGAGCAGTACTTC. As protein: CASSHRLGQGASYEQYF. V gene TRBV7-2 combines with J gene TRBJ2-7; the match to TRBD1 covers 12 bases. CDR1 is SGHTA, CDR2 FQGNSA, per germline. The CDR3 consists of 17 residues.